This paragraph reports one T cell receptor beta chain. This entry is derived from a study of CD8 T cells in Susac syndrome. cDNA came from roughly 0.47 to 1 ug RNA primed by random hexamers. TCRdb reanalysed the immunoSEQ multiplex PCR reads using MiXCR and keeps one entry per CDR3 protein. The data contain 300,000 or so distinct CDR3 sequences, roughly 94% of them singletons. The CDR3 extends over 14 amino acids. Germline V gives CDR1 SGDLS, CDR2 YYNGEE. V was cut by 0 bases and J by 8 bases, with 13 bases left in between. This TCR was sampled from a human donor with multiple sclerosis. The rearrangement links TRBV9 to TRBJ2-3; tentatively, D is TRBD2 (5 bases). The sequenced sample consisted of CD4+ T cells from PBMCs. CDR3 in amino acids: CASSVGVSGTTQYF. The CDR3 region has the DNA TGTGCCAGCAGCGTAGGGGTGAGCGGTACTACGCAGTATTTT.